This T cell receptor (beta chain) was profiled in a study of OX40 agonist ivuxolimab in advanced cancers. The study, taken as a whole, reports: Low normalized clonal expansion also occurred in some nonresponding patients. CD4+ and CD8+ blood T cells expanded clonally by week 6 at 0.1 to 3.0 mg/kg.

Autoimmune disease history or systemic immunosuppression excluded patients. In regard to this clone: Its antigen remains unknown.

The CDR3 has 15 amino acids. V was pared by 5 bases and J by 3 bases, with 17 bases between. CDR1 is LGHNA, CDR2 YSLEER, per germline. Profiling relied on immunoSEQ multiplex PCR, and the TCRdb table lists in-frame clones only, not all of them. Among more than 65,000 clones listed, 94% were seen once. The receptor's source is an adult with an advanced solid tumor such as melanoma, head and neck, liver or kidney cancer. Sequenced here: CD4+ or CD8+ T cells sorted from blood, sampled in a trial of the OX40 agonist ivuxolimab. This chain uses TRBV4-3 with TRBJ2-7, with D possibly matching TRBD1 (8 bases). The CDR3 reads CASSSGQGGIYEQYF. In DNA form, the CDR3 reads TGCGCCAGCAGCTCCGGACAGGGAGGGATCTACGAGCAGTACTTC.